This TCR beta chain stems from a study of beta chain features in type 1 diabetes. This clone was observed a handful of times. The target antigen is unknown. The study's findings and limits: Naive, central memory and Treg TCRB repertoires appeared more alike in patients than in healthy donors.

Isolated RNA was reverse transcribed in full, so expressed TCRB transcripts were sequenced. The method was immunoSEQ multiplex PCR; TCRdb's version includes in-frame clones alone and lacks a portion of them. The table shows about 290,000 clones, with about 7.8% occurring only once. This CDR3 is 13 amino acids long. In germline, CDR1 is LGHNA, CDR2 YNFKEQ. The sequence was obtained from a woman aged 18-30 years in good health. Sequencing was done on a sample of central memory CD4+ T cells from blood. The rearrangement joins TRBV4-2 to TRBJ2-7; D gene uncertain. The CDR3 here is CALTPARDYEQYV. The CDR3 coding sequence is TGTGCGTTAACGCCTGCTAGGGACTACGAGCAGTACGTC.